Presented here are 3 T cell receptor beta chains from one specimen sequenced in a study of T cell repertoires in cytomegalovirus infection. Each CDR3 protein gets one entry after TCRdb re-called the reads with MiXCR. The repertoire holds about 490,000 distinct CDR3 sequences, with 10% to 12% as singletons. Sequenced input: PBMCs. Source of these receptors: a human donor in good health (CMV status not recorded). Some clones in this sample may be carry-over from other donors' samples.

This clonotype showed up many times. The chain combines TRBV2 with TRBJ1-1; D is perhaps TRBD1 (6 bases). V gave up 0 bases and J gave up 0 bases, with 8 bases separating them. CDR3 length equals 15 residues. CDR1 SNHLY and CDR2 FYNNEI come from the germline V gene. DNA for the CDR3: TGTGCCAGCAGTGAAGCGCAGGGGATGAACACTGAAGCTTTCTTT. It yields the protein CASSEAQGMNTEAFF.

This clonotype has only one observation. It may be a read error: a sequence one base away is much more abundant. The V call is TRBV11-1, the J call TRBJ1-1; D is ambiguous. Germline V gene lookup returns CDR1 SGHAT and CDR2 FQDESV (reference sequence). The CDR3 length is 14 residues. For the CDR3, the DNA is TGTGCCAGCAGCTTAGCTCGACGGGAGACTGAAGCTTGCTTT. Residues: CASSLARRETEACF.

The chain combines TRBV18 with TRBJ1-2; 8 nucleotides line up with TRBD1. The germline gives CDR1 KGHSH, CDR2 LQKENI. The J segment lost 3 bases and the V segment lost 6 bases, leaving 9 bases of the junction unmatched. CDR3 length: 15 amino acids. This CDR3 reads CASSREGTGYYGYTF. The CDR3 DNA follows: TGTGCCAGCTCTAGAGAAGGGACAGGCTACTATGGCTACACCTTC.